The 27 T cell receptor beta chains listed next were all sequenced from one sample in a study of molecular identifiers for immune sequencing clone quantification. One entry per CDR3 protein results from TCRdb running MiXCR on the PCR reads. The sample carries some 65,000 distinct CDR3 sequences, approximately 18% recorded once. The sequenced material came from naive CD8+ T cells from blood, with Jurkat cell RNA spiked in. Specified subset: FACS-sorted CD8+CD4-CCR7+CD45RA+ naive T cells. Source of these receptors: a human donor in good health. Some libraries in this study had Jurkat cell RNA spiked in.

This clonotype occurred a few times. The V and J genes are TRBV12-3 or TRBV12-4 and TRBJ1-1; possible D gene TRBD1, 5 bases. Trimming cost V 5 bases and J 1 base, with 20 bases left between them. This CDR3 contains 17 residues. CDR3 loop: CASSPVAGRSGNTEAFF. Here the CDR3 DNA reads TGTGCCAGCAGTCCCGTGGCAGGGCGATCCGGGAACACTGAAGCTTTCTTT.

In regard to this clonotype: This may arise from a read error, as a much more abundant clone is one base away. CDR3 residues: CTSSLGATTYEQYF. The CDR3, as DNA: TGTACCAGCAGCTTAGGCGCGACTACCTACGAGCAGTACTTC. V usage is TRBV7-9 and J usage is TRBJ2-7; D is possibly TRBD2 (5 bases). The CDR3 loop spans 14 amino acids. The germline V gene encodes CDR1 SEHNR and CDR2 FQNEAQ (reference sequence).

The sample holds many counts of this clonotype. The chain joins TRBV20-1 to TRBJ2-1; 9 bases agree with TRBD2. The J segment lost 7 bases and the V segment lost 6 bases, leaving 10 bases of the junction unmatched. This CDR3 comprises 14 residues. Germline V gives CDR1 DFQATT, CDR2 SNEGSKA (reference sequence). CDR3 nucleotides: TGCAGTGCCCGCCCGCATACTAGCGGGAATGAGCAGTTCTTC. The encoded protein is CSARPHTSGNEQFF.

This clonotype has at least ten counts. The rearrangement links TRBV19 to TRBJ2-2, with a weak D call TRBD1 (5 bases). Trimming left V 3 bases short and J 2 bases short, with 10 bases between. The CDR3 length is 15 residues. Germline-derived CDR1 and CDR2 are LNHDA and SQIVND (reference sequence). CDR3 loop: CASSMLDRNTGELFF. Written as DNA, the CDR3 is TGTGCCAGTAGTATGCTTGACAGAAACACCGGGGAGCTGTTTTTT.

As to this clonotype: One end of the junction varies from germline; a read error may be responsible. V is TRBV19 and J is TRBJ2-2; D may match TRBD1 or TRBD2 (5 bases each). Germline-derived CDR1 and CDR2 are LNHDA and SQIVND (reference sequence). This CDR3 spans 17 amino acids. The CDR3 here is CASSIFSGRVGTGEPFF. The CDR3, as DNA: TGTGCCAGTAGTATCTTCTCTGGCAGGGTGGGCACCGGGGAGCCGTTTTTT.

A few counts support this clonotype. The chain employs TRBV6-5 and TRBJ1-1; D gene uncertain. The V end was cut by 5 bases, the J end by 2 bases, with 15 bases between. There are 15 residues in the CDR3. Germline assignment: CDR1 MNHEY and CDR2 SVGAGI. The chain's CDR3 is CASSLLAQINTEAFF. The CDR3 nucleotides are TGTGCCAGCAGTCTGTTGGCACAGATAAACACTGAAGCTTTCTTT.

The chain couples TRBV27 to TRBJ2-1; 8 nucleotides align to TRBD2. The CDR3 covers 16 residues. CDR1 is MNHEY, CDR2 SMNVEV, per germline (reference sequence). Trimming cost V 1 base and J 0 bases; bases outside gene matches: 2. In DNA, the CDR3 is TGTGCCAGCAGTTTATTCGGGACTAGCTCCTACAATGAGCAGTTCTTC. This codes for CASSLFGTSSYNEQFF.

This clonotype has a handful of counts. The chain employs TRBV11-1 and TRBJ2-1, with 7 bases matching TRBD2. The CDR3 sequence is 15 residues long. J lost 8 bases, V lost 3 bases, and 10 bases had no gene match. Germline V gives CDR1 SGHAT, CDR2 FQDESV (reference sequence). CDR3 DNA: TGTGCCAGCAGCTTGGGCGGGAGACATGGCGATGAGCAGTTCTTC. Translating it yields CASSLGGRHGDEQFF. Full variable domain (missing parts from reference TRBV11-1 and TRBJ2-1): EAEVAQSPRYKITEKSQAVAFWCDPISGHATLYWYRQILGQGPELLVQFQDESVVDDSQLPKDRFSAERLKGVDSTLKIQPAELGDSAMYLCASSLGGRHGDEQFFGPGTRLTVL.

The chain employs TRBV20-1 and TRBJ2-2; TRBD1 aligns across 9 bases. CDR3 length: 14 amino acids. V trimming: 3 bases; J trimming: 5 bases; junction bases outside the gene matches: 4. Germline lookup yields CDR1 DFQATT and CDR2 SNEGSKA (reference sequence). CDR3 DNA: TGCAGTGCTAGGACAGGGGGTTTTACCGGGGAGCTGTTTTTT. This translates into CSARTGGFTGELFF.

For this clonotype: This may come from a read error, since a much larger clone is one base off. The genes are TRBV27 and TRBJ2-6; 7 bases fit TRBD1. CDR1 is MNHEY, CDR2 SMNVEV, per germline (reference sequence). The CDR3 runs to 17 residues. The CDR3 region has the DNA TGTACCAGCAGTCTACGGGACAGTATTTCTGGGGCCAACGTCCTGACTTTC. This translates into CTSSLRDSISGANVLTF.

This clonotype was detected ten times or more. This CDR3 is CASSPGLALETQYF. Here the CDR3 DNA reads TGTGCCAGCAGCCCGGGACTAGCGTTGGAGACCCAGTACTTC. The chain has TRBV27 and TRBJ2-5; the match to TRBD2 covers 10 bases. Germline trimming cut 6 bases from V and 5 bases from J; bases unmatched to any gene: 6. This CDR3 region has 14 residues. Germline CDR1 and CDR2: MNHEY and SMNVEV (reference sequence).

This clonotype was detected ten times or more. The genes are TRBV12-3 or TRBV12-4 and TRBJ2-1, with D perhaps being TRBD1 or TRBD2 (5 bases each). With 6 bases removed from V and 7 bases from J, the gap between germline ends came to 16 bases. The CDR3 covers 14 residues. The DNA of the CDR3 is TGTGCCAGCAGCCGGGTGGGACCCCTTAATGAGCAGTTCTTC. Its translation is CASSRVGPLNEQFF.

There are many counts of this clonotype. V usage is TRBV20-1 and J usage is TRBJ2-5; 9 bases map to TRBD2. The CDR3 is made up of 15 amino acids. The V and J ends lost 6 bases and 1 base, in that order; junction bases with no gene match: 9. CDR1 and CDR2 from the germline V gene are DFQATT and SNEGSKA (reference sequence). The CDR3 sequence is CSAPLAGTLQETQYF. For the CDR3, the DNA is TGCAGTGCCCCCCTAGCGGGAACCCTCCAAGAGACCCAGTACTTC.

There are many counts of this clonotype. V is TRBV7-9 and J is TRBJ2-7; D remains ambiguous. V was pared by 4 bases and J by 1 base, with 11 bases between. The CDR3 runs to 14 residues. Germline assignment: CDR1 SEHNR and CDR2 FQNEAQ (reference sequence). The chain's CDR3 is CASSSRTLSYEQYF. In DNA form, the CDR3 reads TGTGCCAGCAGCTCGAGGACGCTGTCCTACGAGCAGTACTTC.

There are many counts of this clonotype. This chain uses TRBV29-1 with TRBJ2-7; tentative D call: TRBD1 (5 bases). Per germline, CDR1 SQVTM and CDR2 ANQGSEA. The V end was cut by 4 bases, the J end by 7 bases, with 17 bases between. There are 13 residues in the CDR3. In nucleotides, the CDR3 is TGCAGCGTTGGGGGTCAGGGTCCAGGGGAGCAGTACTTC. Residues: CSVGGQGPGEQYF.

This clonotype was seen at least ten times. This chain uses TRBV12-3 or TRBV12-4 with TRBJ2-5; D uncertain. This CDR3 spans 12 amino acids. Trimming took off 4 bases at V and 5 bases at J, with 8 bases between the two ends. CDR3 DNA: TGTGCCAGCAGTTCCTTCGGGGAGACCCAGTACTTC. Translated: CASSSFGETQYF.

This clonotype has just one count. At one end, the junction sequence differs from germline, possibly due to a read error. The chain joins TRBV9 to TRBJ2-1; D not resolved. There are 13 residues in the CDR3. Germline CDR1 and CDR2: SGDLS and YYNGEE. CDR3 in amino acids: CANSLPGTNEQFF. The CDR3 region has the DNA TGTGCCAACAGCCTCCCCGGTACCAATGAGCAGTTCTTC.

This clonotype was counted only a few times. Given a much more abundant clone one base away, this may be a read error. This chain uses TRBV6-2 or TRBV6-3 with TRBJ2-1; 9 bases are a match to TRBD2. This CDR3 region has 17 residues. Germline CDR1 and CDR2: MNHEY and SVGEGT. The CDR3, as DNA: TGTGCCAGCAGTTACACGCCCGGGACTAGCATTTTCTATGAGCAGCTCTTC. Protein sequence: CASSYTPGTSIFYEQLF.

This clonotype was observed many times. The genes are TRBV28 and TRBJ1-4; D unclear. This CDR3 has 12 amino acids. V was trimmed by 6 bases and J by 12 bases, leaving 14 bases between them. Per germline, CDR1 MDHEN and CDR2 SYDVKM. For the CDR3, the DNA is TGTGCCAGCAGCCTGCCCCTTAGTGAACTGTTTTTT. Protein: CASSLPLSELFF.

A few counts support this clonotype. The chain joins TRBV7-9 to TRBJ2-7, with D possibly matching TRBD1 (5 bases). Germline values: CDR1 SEHNR, CDR2 FQNEAQ (reference sequence). V was cut by 1 base and J by 2 bases, with 15 bases left in between. There are 16 residues in the CDR3. In DNA form, the CDR3 reads TGTGCCAGCAGCTTAGGCTTAGGGGAAAAGGCCTACGAGCAGTACTTC. Amino acids: CASSLGLGEKAYEQYF.

CDR3 amino acids: CSASGSPSYEQYF. The CDR3 nucleotides are TGCAGTGCTAGCGGGAGTCCATCCTACGAGCAGTACTTC. The chain uses TRBV20-1 and TRBJ2-7, with D perhaps matching TRBD2 (6 bases). Germline values: CDR1 DFQATT, CDR2 SNEGSKA (reference sequence). Trimming took 3 bases from V and 1 from J, leaving 10 bases between them. The CDR3 runs to 13 residues.

There are many counts of this clonotype. This rearrangement joins TRBV4-2 to TRBJ2-7, with unresolved D. CDR1 and CDR2 from the germline V gene are LGHNA and YNFKEQ. This CDR3 is 12 amino acids long. Trimming cost V 1 base and J 6 bases, with 7 bases left between them. The CDR3 loop reads CASSQATGEQYF. The CDR3 coding sequence is TGTGCCAGCAGCCAAGCTACGGGCGAGCAGTACTTC.

This chain uses TRBV7-9 with TRBJ2-1, with a weak D call TRBD2 (6 bases). The CDR3 covers 12 residues. The V end was cut by 5 bases, the J end by 6 bases, with 8 bases between. In germline, CDR1 is SEHNR, CDR2 FQNEAQ (reference sequence). CDR3 coding DNA: TGTGCCAGCAGCGCCGGGAGCAATGAGCAGTTCTTC. Its translation is CASSAGSNEQFF.

The count of this clonotype is one. This could be a read error, since a much larger clone is one nucleotide away. The chain couples TRBV13 to TRBJ2-5; the D is unclear. CDR1 is PRHDT and CDR2 is FYEKMQ in the germline V gene (reference sequence). V dropped 0 bases and J dropped 2 bases, with 7 bases sitting between them. The CDR3 consists of 14 residues. CDR3 residues: CASSLGEVQETQYF. In DNA, the CDR3 is TGTGCCAGCAGCTTAGGAGAGGTACAAGAGACCCAGTACTTC. Full variable domain (missing parts from reference TRBV13 and TRBJ2-5): AAGVIQSPRHLIKEKRETATLKCYPIPRHDTVYWYQQGPGQDPQFLISFYEKMQSDKGSIPDRFSAQQFSDYHSELNMSSLELGDSALYFCASSLGEVQETQYFGPGTRLLVL.

This clonotype was counted ten times or more. The chain employs TRBV20-1 and TRBJ2-6, with unresolved D. V was trimmed by 1 base and J by 0 bases, leaving 13 bases between them. The CDR3 contains 17 residues. CDR1 and CDR2 (germline): DFQATT, SNEGSKA (reference sequence). CDR3 nucleotides: TGCAGTGCTAGAGGATCGGAGTTTACCTCTGGGGCCAACGTCCTGACTTTC. Its translation: CSARGSEFTSGANVLTF.

Many counts were recorded for this clonotype. V gene TRBV7-9 combines with J gene TRBJ2-1; D may be TRBD2 (5 bases). The CDR3 is made up of 13 amino acids. Germline V gene data show CDR1 as SEHNR and CDR2 as FQNEAQ (reference sequence). The germline V and J ends were trimmed by 5 bases and 9 bases, with 14 bases remaining between them. CDR3 DNA: TGTGCCAGCAGCCCGTCGGCTAGCTTTGAGCAGTTCTTC. Encoded protein: CASSPSASFEQFF. Based on the CDR3 plus reference TRBV7-9 and TRBJ2-1, the full variable domain is DTGVSQNPRHKITKRGQNVTFRCDPISEHNRLYWYRQTLGQGPEFLTYFQNEAQLEKSRLLSDRFSAERPKGSFSTLEIQRTEQGDSAMYLCASSPSASFEQFFGPGTRLTVL.

In its sample, this clonotype was seen a few times. J is TRBJ2-1 and V is TRBV13; D is perhaps TRBD2 (6 bases). V lost 4 bases and J lost 8, with 15 bases in between. The CDR3 length is 14 residues. In germline, CDR1 is PRHDT, CDR2 FYEKMQ (reference sequence). For the CDR3, the DNA is TGTGCCAGCAGCTACTTCGGGAGTGTTTATGAGCAGTTCTTC. The encoded protein is CASSYFGSVYEQFF.